The T cell receptor beta chain under discussion was sequenced for a study of T cells in Graves' hyperthyroidism and ophthalmopathy. Researchers amplified the TCR beta CDR3 regions from RNA transcripts. The primer set for the first-round RT-PCR of the TCR CDR3 was HTBI. MiXCR was run by TCRdb on the multiplex PCR reads, yielding one entry per CDR3 protein. Here the sample spans 75,000 to 100,000 distinct CDR3 sequences, approximately 56% being singletons. In its sample, this clonotype ranks as medium-sized (0.01 to 0.1%). V lost 6 bases and J lost 3, with 14 bases in between. This CDR3 comprises 14 residues.

Material for sequencing was blood. V usage is TRBV12-3 or TRBV12-4 and J usage is TRBJ2-5; TRBD2 might be the D (6 bases). This sequence was found in a woman aged 40-49 years with Graves' hyperthyroidism. The CDR3, as DNA: TGTGCCAGCAGCTGGGGTGGCGGGGAAGAGACCCAGTACTTC. Its protein is CASSWGGGEETQYF.